These 22 T cell receptor beta chains originate from one sample sequenced in a study of blood T cell repertoires in COVID-19. TCRdb's table, derived via immunoSEQ multiplex PCR, lists solely in-frame clones and lacks some. The table lists about 43,000 clones, about 90% of them singletons, with around 9.1% in the top ten. Input material: peripheral blood. The receptors come from a woman aged 80 or over with active COVID-19.

The rearrangement uses TRBV6-5 and TRBJ1-2; 9 positions agree with TRBD1. The CDR3 is made up of 14 amino acids. The germline gives CDR1 MNHEY, CDR2 SVGAGI. V lost 6 bases and J lost 9; bases outside the gene matches: 11. CDR3 protein: CASRIPGQGGSYTF. The DNA of the CDR3 is TGTGCCAGCAGAATACCGGGACAGGGAGGAAGCTACACCTTC.

The chain is built from TRBV9 and TRBJ1-2; TRBD1 might be the D (5 bases). Germline V gene data show CDR1 as SGDLS and CDR2 as YYNGEE. Trimming left V 0 bases short and J 3 bases short, with 12 bases between. CDR3 length: 15 residues. The CDR3 loop reads CASSVGPQGDYGYTF. The CDR3 DNA follows: TGTGCCAGCAGCGTAGGGCCCCAAGGGGACTATGGCTACACCTTC.

This rearrangement joins TRBV18 to TRBJ2-4; 11 nucleotides line up with TRBD2. CDR1 and CDR2 from the germline V gene are KGHSH and LQKENI. V lost 1 base and J lost 2; bases outside the gene matches: 7. CDR3 length: 18 amino acids. CDR3 DNA sequence: TGTGCCAGCTCACCACTAGCGGGGGGGCCTCGAACCAAAAACATTCAGTACTTC. Translated: CASSPLAGGPRTKNIQYF. The full variable domain, in which reference TRBV18 and TRBJ2-4 provide the parts outside the CDR3, is NAGVMQNPRHLVRRRGQEARLRCSPMKGHSHVYWYRQLPEEGLKFMVYLQKENIIDESGMPKERFSAEFPKEGPSILRIQQVVRGDSAAYFCASSPLAGGPRTKNIQYFGAGTRLSVL.

This rearrangement joins TRBV7-9 to TRBJ1-5; weak D call: TRBD1 (6 bases). Between the trimmed V and J ends, which lost 5 bases and 4 bases, there was a span of 12 bases. Germline V gene data show CDR1 as SEHNR and CDR2 as FQNEAQ (reference sequence). The CDR3 contains 14 residues. CDR3 nucleotides: TGTGCCAGCAGCCCGGGACAAAAGAATCAGCCCCAGCATTTT. This gives the protein CASSPGQKNQPQHF.

The chain carries TRBV18 and TRBJ2-1, with no clear D. Trimming cost V 0 bases and J 2 bases, with 11 bases left between them. The CDR3 runs to 16 residues. CDR1 is KGHSH and CDR2 is LQKENI in the germline V gene. The CDR3 DNA reads TGTGCCAGCTCACCACCCGTCGGGTTTGCCTACAATGAGCAGTTCTTC. Protein: CASSPPVGFAYNEQFF.

This chain uses TRBV5-1 with TRBJ1-3; 7 bases map to TRBD1. This CDR3 has 14 residues. The germline CDR1 and CDR2 sequences are SGHRS and YFSETQ. Losses at the gene ends were 3 bases for V and 2 bases for J; bases not matched to a gene: 2. The CDR3 DNA reads as TGCGCCAGCAGCTGGGACAGCACTGGAAACACCATATATTTT. This sequence encodes CASSWDSTGNTIYF. The variable domain in full, completed from reference TRBV5-1 and TRBJ1-3, reads KAGVTQTPRYLIKTRGQQVTLSCSPISGHRSVSWYQQTPGQGLQFLFEYFSETQRNKGNFPGRFSGRQFSNSRSEMNVSTLELGDSALYLCASSWDSTGNTIYFGEGSWLTVV.

The rearrangement links TRBV15 to TRBJ1-1, with a possible D match to TRBD1 (5 bases). The CDR3 contains 14 residues. From germline, CDR1 is LNHNV and CDR2 YYDKDF (reference sequence). The ends were cut back, 2 bases at V and 6 bases at J, with 13 bases in the middle. CDR3 region: CATSRPGYEAEAFF. Written as DNA, the CDR3 is TGTGCCACCAGCAGACCAGGGTATGAAGCTGAAGCTTTCTTT. Full variable domain (missing parts from reference TRBV15 and TRBJ1-1): DAMVIQNPRYQVTQFGKPVTLSCSQTLNHNVMYWYQQKSSQAPKLLFHYYDKDFNNEADTPDNFQSRRPNTSFCFLDIRSPGLGDTAMYLCATSRPGYEAEAFFGQGTRLTVV.

This clone is a singleton in its sample. The chain couples TRBV28 to TRBJ2-3; TRBD1 matches at 9 bases. The CDR3 has 12 residues. The germline CDR1 and CDR2 sequences are MDHEN and SYDVKM. V was clipped by 8 bases and J by 14 bases; unmatched bases: 11. The CDR3 sequence is CASVTQGQGGYF. DNA of the CDR3: TGTGCCAGCGTAACCCAGGGACAGGGAGGGTATTTT.

This chain connects TRBV28 to TRBJ1-2, with D perhaps TRBD1 (6 bases). The CDR3 length is 17 residues. V lost 5 bases to trimming and J lost 4 bases, with 23 bases between them. Germline V gene sequence: CDR1 MDHEN, CDR2 SYDVKM. CDR3 DNA: TGTGCCAGCAGTCAGCTCCCCCCACAGGGACCCTCCTATGGCTACACCTTC. Translating gives CASSQLPPQGPSYGYTF.

This clone was picked up a small number of times. The rearrangement uses TRBV6-5 and TRBJ1-5, with D tentatively TRBD1 (5 bases). This CDR3 has 13 residues. The germline V gene encodes CDR1 MNHEY and CDR2 SVGAGI. V lost 6 bases and J 2 bases, leaving 8 bases between the germline ends. CDR3 coding DNA: TGTGCCAGCAGCGCGACAGGCAATCAGCCCCAGCATTTT. It translates to CASSATGNQPQHF.

This chain joins TRBV5-1 and TRBJ2-7; 8 bases map to TRBD2. With V trimmed by 4 bases and J by 3 bases, 0 bases remained unmatched. Germline CDR1 SGHRS, CDR2 YFSETQ. The CDR3 has 12 amino acids. The CDR3 is CASSSGGYEQYF. CDR3 sequence (DNA): TGCGCCAGCAGCAGCGGGGGCTACGAGCAGTACTTC.

The chain couples TRBV7-2 to TRBJ2-6; no clear D gene. The ends were cut back, 5 bases at V and 2 bases at J, with 10 bases in the middle. The germline V gene has CDR1 SGHTA and CDR2 FQGNSA. The CDR3 sequence is 15 residues long. CDR3 protein: CASSPLQAGANVLTF. CDR3 coding DNA: TGTGCCAGCAGCCCCCTCCAGGCTGGGGCCAACGTCCTGACTTTC.

The chain is built from TRBV18 and TRBJ2-7; D not resolved. This CDR3 has 14 residues. Germline-derived CDR1 and CDR2 are KGHSH and LQKENI. Trimming shortened V by 3 bases and J by 2 bases, and 11 bases separated the two germline ends. The CDR3 protein is CASSPATPPYEQYF. DNA of the CDR3: TGTGCCAGCTCACCGGCGACACCGCCCTACGAGCAGTACTTC.

CDR3 residues: CAWAGTTSNSPLHF. In DNA form, the CDR3 reads TGTGCCTGGGCCGGGACAACGAGTAATTCACCCCTCCACTTT. The chain is built from TRBV30 and TRBJ1-6, with D possibly TRBD1 on 6 matching bases. V shed 5 bases and J shed 6 bases, with 14 bases lying between them. Germline V gene lookup returns CDR1 GTSNPN and CDR2 SVGIG (reference sequence). This CDR3 has 14 amino acids.

The CDR3 DNA follows: TGTGCCAGCAGTCGGGACAGGGGGTACAATCAGCCCCAGCATTTT. Translation: CASSRDRGYNQPQHF. V usage is TRBV2 and J usage is TRBJ1-5, with TRBD1 matching 11 bases. Germline-derived CDR1 and CDR2 are SNHLY and FYNNEI. CDR3 size: 15 residues. J lost 3 bases, V lost 5 bases, and 3 bases had no gene match.

The rearrangement joins TRBV7-3 to TRBJ2-1, with 7 bases that match TRBD2. The CDR3 is 15 amino acids. The V gene's germline CDR1 is SGHTA and CDR2 FQGTGA. Trimming removed 4 bases from V and 0 bases from J; junction bases left unmatched: 3. CDR3 nucleotide sequence: TGTGCCAGCAGCTCGCGGGGGAGCTCCTACAATGAGCAGTTCTTC. Its protein is CASSSRGSSYNEQFF. Full variable domain (outside the CDR3, taken from reference TRBV7-3 and TRBJ2-1): GAGVSQTPSNKVTEKGKYVELRCDPISGHTALYWYRQSLGQGPEFLIYFQGTGAADDSGLPNDRFFAVRPEGSVSTLKIQRTERGDSAVYLCASSSRGSSYNEQFFGPGTRLTVL.

The chain carries TRBV2 and TRBJ1-5; 7 bases map to TRBD1. Looked up from germline, CDR1 is SNHLY and CDR2 is FYNNEI. V shed 2 bases and J 2 bases; nucleotides not matched to a gene: 3. The CDR3 has 15 amino acids. CDR3 sequence: CASSEPQGGNQPQHF. The CDR3 nucleotides are TGTGCCAGCAGTGAACCCCAGGGGGGCAATCAGCCCCAGCATTTT. Full variable domain (remainder filled in from reference TRBV2 and TRBJ1-5): EPEVTQTPSHQVTQMGQEVILRCVPISNHLYFYWYRQILGQKVEFLVSFYNNEISEKSEIFDDQFSVERPDGSNFTLKIRSTKLEDSAMYFCASSEPQGGNQPQHFGDGTRLSIL.

The chain joins TRBV12-3 or TRBV12-4 to TRBJ2-7; 8 nucleotides line up with TRBD1. The length of the CDR3 is 12 residues. V was clipped by 6 bases and J by 13 bases; unmatched bases: 11. The CDR3 region has the DNA TGTGCCAGCAGGAACCCGGGACAGGTGAATTACTTC. This gives the protein CASRNPGQVNYF.

This chain joins TRBV12-5 and TRBJ2-7, with 9 positions matching TRBD1. Germline loops: CDR1 LGHNT, CDR2 FRNRAP. Trimming cost V 7 bases and J 1 base; bases outside gene matches: 8. This CDR3 region has 15 residues. CDR3: CASASSGTGSYEQYF. The CDR3 DNA reads as TGTGCTAGTGCTTCATCCGGGACAGGGTCCTACGAGCAGTACTTC.

The chain recombines TRBV5-6 with TRBJ2-2; the match to TRBD1 covers 9 bases. Per the germline V gene, CDR1 is SGHDT and CDR2 is YYEEEE. V dropped 3 bases and J dropped 1; count of bases not matched to a gene: 4. The CDR3 loop spans 16 amino acids. The CDR3 here is CASSSVGQGNTGELFF. The CDR3 nucleotides are TGTGCCAGCAGCTCGGTGGGACAGGGGAACACCGGGGAGCTGTTTTTT.

The chain carries TRBV3-1 (or the pseudogene TRBV3-2) and TRBJ2-2; 7 bases align to TRBD2. Germline assignment: CDR1 LGHDT and CDR2 YNNKEL (reference sequence). The J segment lost 5 bases and the V segment lost 4 bases, leaving 7 bases of the junction unmatched. This CDR3 comprises 15 residues. The CDR3 coding sequence is TGTGCCAGCAGCCGCCGACTAGCTGAGACCGGGGAGCTGTTTTTT. It is translated as CASSRRLAETGELFF.

This clone was observed once. V gene TRBV7-9 combines with J gene TRBJ1-6, with 8 positions matching TRBD1. There are 16 residues in the CDR3. With 5 bases clipped from V and 4 bases from J, the junction kept 7 bases outside the gene matches. CDR1 is SEHNR, CDR2 FQNEAQ, per germline (reference sequence). CDR3 residues: CASSDGQGFYNSPLHF. CDR3 sequence (DNA): TGTGCCAGCAGCGATGGACAGGGCTTTTATAATTCACCCCTCCACTTT.